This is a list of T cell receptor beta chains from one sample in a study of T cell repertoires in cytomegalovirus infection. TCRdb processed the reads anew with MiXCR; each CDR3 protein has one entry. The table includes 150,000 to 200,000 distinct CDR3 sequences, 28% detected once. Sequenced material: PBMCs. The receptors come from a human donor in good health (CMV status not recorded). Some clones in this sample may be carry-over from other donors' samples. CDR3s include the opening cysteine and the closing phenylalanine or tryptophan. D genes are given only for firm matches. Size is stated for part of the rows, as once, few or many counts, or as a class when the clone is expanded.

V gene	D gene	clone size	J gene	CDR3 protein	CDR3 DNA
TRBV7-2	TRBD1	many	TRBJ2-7	CASSAWSDRGGEQYF	TGTGCCAGCAGCGCCTGGAGTGACAGGGGAGGCGAGCAGTACTTC
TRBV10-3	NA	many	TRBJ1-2	CAISGSGQNYGYTF	TGTGCCATCAGTGGATCCGGACAGAACTATGGCTACACCTTC
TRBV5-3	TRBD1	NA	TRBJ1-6	CASSYRDRGSPLHF	TGTGCCAGCAGCTACCGGGACAGGGGGTCACCCCTCCACTTT
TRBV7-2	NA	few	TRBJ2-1	CASSHPGNEQFF	TGTGCCAGCAGTCACCCCGGGAATGAGCAGTTCTTC
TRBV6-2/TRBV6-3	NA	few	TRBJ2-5	CASSSSEDQYF	TGTGCCAGCAGTTCTTCAGAGGACCAGTACTTC
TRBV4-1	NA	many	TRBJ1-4	CASSQGQGGGNEKLFF	TGCGCCAGCAGCCAAGGCCAGGGCGGTGGTAATGAAAAACTGTTTTTT
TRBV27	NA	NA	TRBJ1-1	CASTSGAEAFF	TGTGCCAGCACCTCGGGAGCTGAAGCTTTCTTT
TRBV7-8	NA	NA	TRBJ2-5	CASGYQETQYF	TGTGCCAGCGGATACCAAGAGACCCAGTACTTC
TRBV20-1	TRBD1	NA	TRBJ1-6	CSARAPEGANSPLHF	TGCAGTGCTAGAGCCCCCGAGGGGGCGAATTCACCCCTCCACTTT
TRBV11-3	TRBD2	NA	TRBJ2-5	CASSAGRLAGGPGETQYF	TGTGCCAGCAGCGCGGGCCGCCTAGCGGGGGGGCCAGGGGAGACCCAGTACTTC
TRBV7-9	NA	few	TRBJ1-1	CASSLNYINEAFF	TGTGCCAGCAGCTTAAACTACATTAATGAAGCTTTCTTT
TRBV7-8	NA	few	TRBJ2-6	CASSILPSGANVLTF	TGTGCCAGCAGCATACTACCCTCTGGGGCCAACGTCCTGACTTTC
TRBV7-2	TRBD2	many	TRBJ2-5	CASRSSGGQGTQYF	TGTGCCAGCAGATCTAGCGGGGGTCAAGGGACCCAGTACTTC
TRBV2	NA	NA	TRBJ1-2	CASSLGAPINYGYTF	TGTGCCAGCAGTCTAGGTGCACCGATAAACTATGGCTACACCTTC
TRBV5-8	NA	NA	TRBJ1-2	CASSSGTGHLNYGYTF	TGTGCCAGCAGCTCCGGGACGGGACATCTCAACTATGGCTACACCTTC